The 14 T cell receptor beta chains below were found in one sample sequenced in a study of blood T cell repertoires in COVID-19. This table comes from immunoSEQ multiplex PCR, and its TCRdb copy is limited to in-frame clones, with some not included. The sample comprises almost 400,000 clones, about 90% of which are singletons, and 2.3% rests with the top ten. Sequencing input: peripheral blood. These receptor sequences come from a woman aged 55-69 years with COVID-19, enrolled during active disease.

The V call is TRBV28, the J call TRBJ1-3, with D perhaps TRBD1 (6 bases). Trimming stripped 6 bases from V and 0 bases from J, with 15 bases between. CDR3 size: 16 residues. Per the germline V gene, CDR1 is MDHEN and CDR2 is SYDVKM. CDR3 in DNA: TGTGCCAGCAGAGACCACAGGGCCGGCTCTGGAAACACCATATATTTT. Its protein product is CASRDHRAGSGNTIYF.

This chain uses TRBV11-2 with TRBJ2-5; 8 bases line up with TRBD2. This CDR3 region has 15 residues. Germline V gives CDR1 SGHAT, CDR2 FQNNGV. After removal of 5 bases from V and 5 bases from J, the junction contained 10 bases not matched to a gene. The CDR3 here is CASSISSGRVETQYF. CDR3 nucleotide sequence: TGTGCCAGCAGCATCTCTAGCGGGCGGGTGGAGACCCAGTACTTC. Drawing the rest from reference TRBV11-2 and TRBJ2-5, the complete variable domain is EAGVAQSPRYKIIEKRQSVAFWCNPISGHATLYWYQQILGQGPKLLIQFQNNGVVDDSQLPKDRFSAERLKGVDSTLKIQPAKLEDSAVYLCASSISSGRVETQYFGPGTRLLVL.

The rearrangement links TRBV2 to TRBJ2-2; the D gene is possibly TRBD2 (5 bases). Per the germline V gene, CDR1 is SNHLY and CDR2 is FYNNEI. V shed 6 bases and J shed 7 bases, with 15 bases lying between them. The CDR3 runs to 14 residues. CDR3 DNA: TGTGCCAGCAGGGAGGACGTTGTAGTCGGGGAGCTGTTTTTT. Translating gives CASREDVVVGELFF.

V and J are TRBV7-9 and TRBJ1-2; 9 nucleotides agree with TRBD1. V gave up 11 bases and J gave up 7 bases; unmatched junction bases: 23. The CDR3 is made up of 17 amino acids. Germline CDR1 SEHNR, CDR2 FQNEAQ (reference sequence). The CDR3 nucleotides are TGTGCCTCCTCGCAAAATTGGGGACAGGGCTTCTATGGTGGCTACACCTTC. It yields the protein CASSQNWGQGFYGGYTF.

The chain combines TRBV20-1 with TRBJ2-3, with unresolved D. CDR1 is DFQATT and CDR2 is SNEGSKA in the germline V gene (reference sequence). The CDR3 totals 10 residues. The V end lost 6 bases, the J end lost 2 bases, and 3 bases lay between the germline ends. The CDR3 spells CSAHTDTQYF. As DNA, the CDR3 is TGCAGTGCCCACACAGATACGCAGTATTTT.

The chain recombines TRBV19 with TRBJ2-2, with D possibly TRBD2 on 6 matching bases. Trimming cost V 5 bases and J 4 bases, with 14 bases left between them. Germline CDR1 and CDR2: LNHDA and SQIVND (reference sequence). The CDR3 contains 15 residues. CDR3 nucleotides: TGTGCCAGTAGTCAAAGGAGGGGTCGCACCGGGGAGCTGTTTTTT. Translated: CASSQRRGRTGELFF.

In this sample, this clone turned up once. The chain joins TRBV6-5 to TRBJ1-1; 9 bases map to TRBD1. V trimming: 6 bases; J trimming: 1 base; junction bases outside the gene matches: 3. The CDR3 is 14 amino acids. Germline CDR1 reads MNHEY; CDR2 reads SVGAGI. CDR3 coding DNA: TGTGCCAGCAGCAACAGGGGGCAGAACACTGAAGCTTTCTTT. Translation: CASSNRGQNTEAFF.

V usage is TRBV6-1 and J usage is TRBJ1-1, with D maybe TRBD1 (6 bases). Germline loops: CDR1 MNHNS, CDR2 SASEGT. This CDR3 has 16 amino acids. V lost 0 bases, J lost 5 bases, and 16 bases lay in between. The CDR3 here is CASSEASAGAGTEAFF. For the CDR3, the DNA is TGTGCCAGCAGTGAAGCGTCGGCAGGGGCAGGGACTGAAGCTTTCTTT.

This sequence joins TRBV4-2 and TRBJ2-7; D may be TRBD2 (6 bases). Germline V gives CDR1 LGHNA, CDR2 YNFKEQ. The CDR3 sequence is 14 residues long. V was pared by 3 bases and J by 2 bases, with 11 bases between. In DNA form, the CDR3 reads TGTGCCAGCAGCCATGGGACTGGAACCTACGAGCAGTACTTC. It codes for CASSHGTGTYEQYF.

The V gene is TRBV5-1, the J gene TRBJ2-7; 9 nucleotides match TRBD1. V shed 4 bases, J shed 3 bases, and the junction held 5 bases outside the gene matches. Germline V gene lookup returns CDR1 SGHRS and CDR2 YFSETQ. The CDR3 covers 14 residues. CDR3 sequence reads: CASSTSGQGYEQYF. CDR3 coding DNA: TGCGCCAGCAGCACCTCGGGACAGGGCTACGAGCAGTACTTC. Complete variable domain (other parts from reference TRBV5-1 and TRBJ2-7): KAGVTQTPRYLIKTRGQQVTLSCSPISGHRSVSWYQQTPGQGLQFLFEYFSETQRNKGNFPGRFSGRQFSNSRSEMNVSTLELGDSALYLCASSTSGQGYEQYFGPGTRLTVT.

This chain joins TRBV18 and TRBJ1-1; 7 positions match TRBD1. Germline CDR1 KGHSH, CDR2 LQKENI. V was pared by 6 bases and J by 0 bases, with 7 bases of the junction left unmatched. This CDR3 has 15 amino acids. The CDR3 DNA follows: TGTGCCAGCTCCCTCGGACAGGCTATGAACACTGAAGCTTTCTTT. Amino acids: CASSLGQAMNTEAFF. Together with reference TRBV18 and TRBJ1-1, the CDR3 gives the full variable domain: NAGVMQNPRHLVRRRGQEARLRCSPMKGHSHVYWYRQLPEEGLKFMVYLQKENIIDESGMPKERFSAEFPKEGPSILRIQQVVRGDSAAYFCASSLGQAMNTEAFFGQGTRLTVV.

CDR3 nucleotide sequence: TGTGCCAGCAGCCAAAACGGGCGGGAGACCACAGATACGCAGTATTTT. Its translation is CASSQNGRETTDTQYF. The chain uses TRBV3-1 (or the pseudogene TRBV3-2) and TRBJ2-3, with TRBD2 matching 7 bases. Germline CDR1 is LGHDT and CDR2 is YNNKEL (reference sequence). J gave up 2 bases and V 2 bases, and 7 bases lay outside the gene matches. The CDR3 is 16 residues long.

V gene TRBV6-5 combines with J gene TRBJ1-1; tentative D call: TRBD1 (6 bases). V lost 6 bases to trimming and J lost 1 base, with 15 bases between them. CDR3 length: 15 residues. Germline-derived CDR1 and CDR2 are MNHEY and SVGAGI. CDR3 amino acids: CASRGWGGWNTEAFF. The DNA for the CDR3 is TGTGCCAGCAGGGGGTGGGGGGGCTGGAACACTGAAGCTTTCTTT.

The chain links TRBV3-1 (or the pseudogene TRBV3-2) to TRBJ1-4, with D possibly being TRBD1 (6 bases). Germline-derived CDR1 and CDR2 are LGHDT and YNNKEL (reference sequence). This CDR3 is built from 17 residues. The V and J ends lost 4 bases and 0 bases respectively, with 15 bases between them. CDR3 loop: CASSRTGSPATNEKLFF. The CDR3, as DNA: TGTGCCAGCAGCCGAACAGGGTCCCCTGCAACTAATGAAAAACTGTTTTTT.